The 23 T cell receptor beta chains below all came from one sample that was sequenced in a study of blood T cells in healthy people across ages. A sample-barcoded 5' primer and a J-beta primer mix were used in a second PCR of roughly 7 to 11 cycles. TCRdb redid the calling of the 5' RACE reads with MiXCR, one entry per CDR3 protein. The repertoire holds about 930,000 distinct CDR3 sequences, with 25% to 30% as singletons. The data also belong to a second study, concerning T cells of mothers and their children.

The sequencing sample was made of blood. Receptors originate from a woman in her 40s in good health.

This chain connects TRBV29-1 to TRBJ2-7; the D gene is possibly TRBD1 (6 bases). Trimming pared 6 bases from V and 0 bases from J, leaving 18 bases between. The CDR3 contains 15 residues. Germline CDR1 SQVTM, CDR2 ANQGSEA. The CDR3 is CSVAKSQGSSYEQYF. The CDR3 DNA sequence: TGCAGCGTCGCAAAAAGCCAGGGGTCCTCCTACGAGCAGTACTTC.

This sequence joins TRBV12-3 or TRBV12-4 and TRBJ2-3; D may be TRBD2 (6 bases). The V end lost 5 bases, the J end lost 13 bases, and 19 bases lay between the germline ends. This CDR3 has 13 residues. The CDR3 region is CASSRSFLGGKYF. The CDR3, as DNA: TGTGCCAGCAGTCGGTCCTTTTTAGGCGGGAAGTATTTT.

The J gene is TRBJ1-2, the V gene TRBV28; D gene ambiguous. Germline V lookup: CDR1 MDHEN, CDR2 SYDVKM. Trimming removed 6 bases from V and 2 bases from J, with 10 bases in between. This CDR3 is 13 amino acids long. CDR3 sequence (DNA): TGTGCCAGCAGCCGAAGACACAACTATGGCTACACCTTC. The encoded protein is CASSRRHNYGYTF.

The rearrangement joins TRBV7-2 to TRBJ2-7; D is ambiguous. The germline V gene has CDR1 SGHTA and CDR2 FQGNSA. Trimming pared 5 bases from V and 1 base from J, leaving 9 bases between. CDR3 length: 13 amino acids. CDR3 DNA: TGTGCCAGCAGCCCTTGGGTGTCCTACGAGCAGTACTTC. Its translation is CASSPWVSYEQYF.

For this clonotype: A much larger clone differs by one base, so this may be a read error. The chain carries TRBV6-1 and TRBJ1-1; TRBD1 matches at 7 bases. The V and J ends lost 8 bases and 11 bases, in that order; junction bases with no gene match: 14. The CDR3 contains 13 residues. The germline CDR1 and CDR2 sequences are MNHNS and SASEGT. The CDR3 region is CASGGAGGRKAFF. For the CDR3, the DNA is TGTGCCAGCGGTGGAGCAGGGGGTAGGAAGGCTTTCTTT.

The chain's CDR3 is CASSFEENYEQYF. CDR3 sequence (DNA): TGTGCCAGCAGTTTCGAGGAGAACTACGAGCAGTACTTC. This rearrangement joins TRBV28 to TRBJ2-5; no definite D call. TRBJ2-7 matches the DNA end more closely, so the J call is doubtful. CDR1 is MDHEN, CDR2 SYDVKM, per germline. This CDR3 spans 13 amino acids.

The chain is built from TRBV28 and TRBJ1-2; D is ambiguous. The CDR3 is made up of 13 amino acids. Germline V CDR1 and CDR2: MDHEN, SYDVKM. V was clipped by 1 base and J by 4 bases, with 7 bases between them. CDR3 sequence (DNA): TGTGCCAGCAGTTTATCTGGTCGCTATGGCTACACCTTC. Residues: CASSLSGRYGYTF.

This clonotype was observed at least ten times. V usage is TRBV28 and J usage is TRBJ2-7, with D perhaps matching TRBD1 or TRBD2 (6 bases each). Germline CDR1 MDHEN, CDR2 SYDVKM. V was trimmed by 8 bases and J by 2 bases, leaving 13 bases between them. This CDR3 is 13 amino acids long. The CDR3 coding sequence is TGTGCCAGCGGGGGGACACCCACCTACGAGCAGTACTTC. It encodes CASGGTPTYEQYF.

This clonotype was counted only a few times. The chain carries TRBV20-1 and TRBJ2-7, with 11 bases that match TRBD2. Germline V gene data show CDR1 as DFQATT and CDR2 as SNEGSKA (reference sequence). V gave up 6 bases and J gave up 10 bases; unmatched junction bases: 17. CDR3 length: 15 residues. Here the CDR3 DNA reads TGCAGTGCCCCGACTAGCGGGGCCGCTGGGAAGTCCCAGTACTTC. Amino acid sequence: CSAPTSGAAGKSQYF.

The chain employs TRBV7-2 and TRBJ2-1; perhaps TRBD1 as D (5 bases). The length of the CDR3 is 12 residues. CDR1 and CDR2 from the germline V gene are SGHTA and FQGNSA. Trimming cost V 6 bases and J 13 bases, with 16 bases left between them. The CDR3 region has the DNA TGTGCCAGCAGTTATACAAGGGGTTATCAGTTCTTC. Translation: CASSYTRGYQFF.

On this clonotype itself: The CDR3 ends on some other residue instead of the conserved phenylalanine or tryptophan, so this is likely a read error. Because the CDR3's place on the DNA is in doubt, the DNA is left out and the CDR3 is given as listed by TCRdb. The chain employs TRBV5-1 and TRBJ1-2; TRBD1 is taken as the D call from the table, unchecked against the DNA. The CDR3 totals 17 residues, both ends included. Germline V gene sequence: CDR1 SGHRS, CDR2 YFSETQ. CDR3 region: CASSFQGQASFNYGCTC.

This clonotype showed up many times. This chain links TRBV10-3 with TRBJ1-2, with no clear D. CDR1 and CDR2 from the germline V gene are ENHRY and SYGVKD. CDR3 length equals 11 residues. Trimming left V 6 bases short and J 5 bases short, with 7 bases between. As DNA, the CDR3 is TGTGCCATCAGCGCGGGGTATGGCTACACCTTC. It yields the protein CAISAGYGYTF.

The chain is built from TRBV24-1 and TRBJ1-5, with D maybe TRBD1 (6 bases). This CDR3 is 14 amino acids long. Deletions cut 4 bases from V and 1 base from J, with 7 bases between. Germline CDR1 KGHDR, CDR2 SFDVKD. CDR3 DNA: TGTGCCACCAGTGACGGGACAAGCAATCAGCCCCAGCATTTT. Translating it yields CATSDGTSNQPQHF.

At least ten counts were recorded for this clonotype. This chain joins TRBV12-3 or TRBV12-4 and TRBJ2-5; possibly TRBD2 for D (6 bases). Trimming stripped 8 bases from V and 1 base from J, with 11 bases between. The CDR3 extends over 13 amino acids. CDR3 sequence (DNA): TGTGCCAGCGGAGGGGCCAGCCAAGAGACCCAGTACTTC. This sequence encodes CASGGASQETQYF.

This clonotype occurred a few times. V usage is TRBV15 and J usage is TRBJ2-5, with 7 bases aligning to TRBD2. The CDR3 covers 16 residues. In germline, CDR1 is LNHNV, CDR2 YYDKDF (reference sequence). V lost 0 bases and J lost 5; bases outside the gene matches: 9. Written as DNA, the CDR3 is TGTGCCACCAGCAGAGATGTGGGCGGGGGTTACGAGACCCAGTACTTC. Translated: CATSRDVGGGYETQYF.

This clonotype was recorded a few times. Sequence at one end of the junction differs from germline and may be a read error. The chain couples TRBV4-3 to TRBJ1-1; D not certain. Germline V gene data show CDR1 as LGHNA and CDR2 as YSLEER. This CDR3 spans 14 amino acids. This CDR3 is CVSSQGRLNTEAFF. As DNA, the CDR3 is TGCGTCAGCAGCCAAGGACGGTTGAACACTGAAGCTTTCTTT.

This clonotype came up many times. The V call is TRBV6-4, the J call TRBJ2-1; a weak D match, TRBD2 (7 bases). Germline assignment: CDR1 MRHNA and CDR2 SNTAGT. The CDR3 totals 15 residues. Between the trimmed V and J ends, which lost 4 bases and 7 bases, there was a span of 17 bases. The DNA for the CDR3 is TGTGCCAGCAGTGCAAGGAGGGGGGGAGTAAATGAGCAGTTCTTC. It specifies CASSARRGGVNEQFF.

Only a few counts were recorded for this clonotype. One end of the junction is discordant with germline, which a read error may explain. This chain connects TRBV13 to TRBJ2-7, with D perhaps being TRBD1 or TRBD2 (5 bases each). Germline values: CDR1 PRHDT, CDR2 FYEKMQ (reference sequence). The CDR3 runs 13 residues. Here the CDR3 reads CACSLGAVYEQYF. CDR3 nucleotides: TGTGCCTGCAGCCTCGGGGCGGTCTACGAGCAGTACTTC.

This clonotype was observed at least ten times. This chain connects TRBV12-3 or TRBV12-4 to TRBJ2-3; D unclear. The CDR3 loop spans 12 amino acids. The germline V and J ends were trimmed by 3 bases and 6 bases, with 7 bases remaining between them. CDR3 bases: TGTGCCAGCAGTTTCCTAATCGATACGCAGTATTTT. Residues: CASSFLIDTQYF.

In its sample, this clonotype was seen many times. The chain joins TRBV20-1 to TRBJ2-7, with D perhaps TRBD1 (6 bases). V dropped 0 bases and J dropped 2 bases, with 17 bases sitting between them. Germline-derived CDR1 and CDR2 are DFQATT and SNEGSKA (reference sequence). CDR3 length equals 16 residues. CDR3 sequence: CSARDPLTGSTYEQYF. The CDR3 region has the DNA TGCAGTGCTAGAGACCCGTTGACAGGAAGCACCTACGAGCAGTACTTC.

This chain connects TRBV7-2 to TRBJ2-1; 10 bases align to TRBD2. The CDR3 is 18 residues long. Germline CDR1 reads SGHTA; CDR2 reads FQGNSA. Trimming at V came to 5 bases and at J to 4 bases, leaving 14 bases not matched to a gene. DNA for the CDR3: TGTGCCAGCAGCCTTGTAAGGTTACTAGCGGGGTCGTACAATGAGCAGTTCTTC. Protein sequence: CASSLVRLLAGSYNEQFF.

Many counts were recorded for this clonotype. V usage is TRBV7-2 and J usage is TRBJ1-5; the D gene is possibly TRBD1 (6 bases). The CDR3 is 18 amino acids. Trimming cost V 5 bases and J 1 base, with 21 bases left between them. Germline V CDR1 and CDR2: SGHTA, FQGNSA. The CDR3 loop is CASSISSQGHLSNQPQHF. In DNA, the CDR3 is TGTGCCAGCAGCATCTCCTCTCAGGGACATCTAAGCAATCAGCCCCAGCATTTT.

Note on this clonotype: A single base separates this from a much larger clone, so it may be a read error. V is TRBV28 and J is TRBJ2-7, with 7 bases lining up with TRBD1. Germline V gene sequence: CDR1 MDHEN, CDR2 SYDVKM. The CDR3 loop spans 15 amino acids. V gave up 6 bases and J gave up 0 bases; unmatched junction bases: 8. The CDR3 DNA sequence: TGTGCCAGCAGGCCACAGGGGCCTAGCTCCTACGAGCAGTACTTC. Encoded protein: CASRPQGPSSYEQYF.